Below are 25 T cell receptor beta chains sequenced from a single sample in a study of blood T cell repertoires in COVID-19. TCRdb's table, derived via immunoSEQ multiplex PCR, lists solely in-frame clones and lacks some. This table holds tens of thousands of clones, around 84% found once. Sequencing used peripheral blood. The receptors were sampled from a woman of 80 years or more with acute or convalescent COVID-19.

This chain joins TRBV3-1 (or the pseudogene TRBV3-2) and TRBJ1-1; weak D call: TRBD1 (5 bases). The CDR3 is 14 amino acids. The germline V and J ends were trimmed by 3 bases and 4 bases, with 12 bases remaining between them. Germline CDR1 and CDR2: LGHDT and YNNKEL (reference sequence). CDR3 coding DNA: TGTGCCAGCAGCCAGATTGGGGGGAGCACTGAAGCTTTCTTT. Translating it yields CASSQIGGSTEAFF.

J is TRBJ2-3 and V is TRBV10-3; 8 bases align to TRBD2. Trimming took 8 bases from V and 5 from J; bases not matched to a gene: 15. The CDR3 length is 16 residues. CDR1 and CDR2 (germline): ENHRY, SYGVKD. The CDR3 DNA is TGTGCCATCGCAAACACTTTTGCGGGGGGTGAAGATACGCAGTATTTT. Its translation: CAIANTFAGGEDTQYF.

CDR3 amino acids: CAWSAPGTGVFTEAFF. The CDR3 nucleotides read TGTGCCTGGAGTGCACCCGGGACAGGGGTATTCACTGAAGCTTTCTTT. J is TRBJ1-1 and V is TRBV30; 10 positions agree with TRBD1. Germline lookup yields CDR1 GTSNPN and CDR2 SVGIG (reference sequence). CDR3 length: 16 residues. V was pared by 1 base and J by 4 bases, with 9 bases of the junction left unmatched.

The chain has TRBV11-3 and TRBJ1-2, with TRBD1 as a possible D gene (5 bases). The CDR3 loop spans 16 amino acids. V was pared by 2 bases and J by 1 base, with 14 bases between. Germline V gene data show CDR1 as SGHNT and CDR2 as YENEEA. CDR3 in DNA: TGTGCCAGCAGCTTATCAGGGTTTGGGATTAACTATGGCTACACCTTC. It codes for CASSLSGFGINYGYTF.

V and J are TRBV18 and TRBJ1-1, with 7 nucleotides matching TRBD1. V trimming: 3 bases; J trimming: 0 bases; junction bases outside the gene matches: 4. This CDR3 is 15 amino acids long. CDR1 KGHSH and CDR2 LQKENI come from the germline V gene. The DNA of the CDR3 is TGTGCCAGCTCACCGCCGGACAGGCTGAACACTGAAGCTTTCTTT. It is translated as CASSPPDRLNTEAFF.

The rearrangement joins TRBV7-8 to TRBJ2-6; 11 nucleotides align to TRBD2. This CDR3 has 21 residues. Germline-derived CDR1 and CDR2 are SGHVS and FQNEAQ. Germline trimming cut 1 base from V and 0 bases from J; bases unmatched to any gene: 11. CDR3 nucleotides: TGTGCCAGCAGCTTAGGGGCCCTGACTAGCGGGGTATACTCTGGGGCCAACGTCCTGACTTTC. Its translation is CASSLGALTSGVYSGANVLTF. Full variable domain (rest looked up from reference TRBV7-8 and TRBJ2-6): GAGVSQSPRYKVAKRGQDVALRCDPISGHVSLFWYQQALGQGPEFLTYFQNEAQLDKSGLPSDRFFAERPEGSVSTLKIQRTQQEDSAVYLCASSLGALTSGVYSGANVLTFGAGSRLTVL.

The gene calls are TRBV12-5 and TRBJ1-5; the D is unclear. The germline gives CDR1 LGHNT, CDR2 FRNRAP. V was shortened by 0 bases and J by 0 bases, with 9 bases between the two germline ends. The CDR3 runs 16 residues. This CDR3 reads CASGLVAGNSNQPQHF. CDR3 sequence (DNA): TGTGCTAGTGGTTTGGTGGCAGGAAATAGCAATCAGCCCCAGCATTTT. Full variable domain (outside the CDR3, taken from reference TRBV12-5 and TRBJ1-5): DARVTQTPRHKVTEMGQEVTMRCQPILGHNTVFWYRQTMMQGLELLAYFRNRAPLDDSGMPKDRFSAEMPDATLATLKIQPSEPRDSAVYFCASGLVAGNSNQPQHFGDGTRLSIL.

The rearrangement uses TRBV19 and TRBJ2-7; 13 positions agree with TRBD2. Per germline, CDR1 LNHDA and CDR2 SQIVND (reference sequence). CDR3 length: 15 residues. V shed 5 bases, J shed 1 base, and the junction held 2 bases outside the gene matches. The CDR3 DNA sequence: TGTGCCAGTAGTGTGACTAGCGGGGGGTCCTACGAGCAGTACTTC. Its protein product is CASSVTSGGSYEQYF. Complete variable domain (other parts from reference TRBV19 and TRBJ2-7): DGGITQSPKYLFRKEGQNVTLSCEQNLNHDAMYWYRQDPGQGLRLIYYSQIVNDFQKGDIAEGYSVSREKKESFPLTVTSAQKNPTAFYLCASSVTSGGSYEQYFGPGTRLTVT.

V and J are TRBV2 and TRBJ2-2; tentatively, D is TRBD1 (6 bases). Deletions cut 4 bases from V and 2 bases from J, with 8 bases between. The CDR3 contains 14 residues. Germline V gene data show CDR1 as SNHLY and CDR2 as FYNNEI. CDR3 residues: CASSGGPNTGELFF. CDR3 nucleotide sequence: TGTGCCAGCAGTGGGGGGCCCAACACCGGGGAGCTGTTTTTT.

The J gene is TRBJ2-7, the V gene TRBV12-3 or TRBV12-4; possibly TRBD2 for D (6 bases). The ends were cut back, 6 bases at V and 3 bases at J, with 12 bases in the middle. The CDR3 runs to 13 residues. As DNA, the CDR3 is TGTGCCAGCAGGGCCTCGGGAGTCTACGAGCAGTACTTC. Protein product: CASRASGVYEQYF.

CDR3 amino acids: CASSLPRTSGALGYEQFF. The CDR3 DNA is TGTGCCAGCAGCTTACCACGGACTAGCGGGGCGTTAGGGTATGAGCAGTTCTTC. The J gene is TRBJ2-1, the V gene TRBV7-9; 12 bases map to TRBD2. Germline V gene data show CDR1 as SEHNR and CDR2 as FQNEAQ (reference sequence). This CDR3 has 18 residues. The J segment lost 8 bases and the V segment lost 2 bases, leaving 13 bases of the junction unmatched.

The chain is built from TRBV18 and TRBJ2-3, with no clear D. Germline CDR1 KGHSH, CDR2 LQKENI. There are 14 residues in the CDR3. With 0 bases removed from V and 3 bases from J, the gap between germline ends came to 7 bases. CDR3 amino acids: CASSPPLQTDTQYF. The CDR3, as DNA: TGTGCCAGCTCACCACCTCTTCAGACAGATACGCAGTATTTT.

This CDR3 reads CASRGAGAGELFF. Written as DNA, the CDR3 is TGTGCCAGCCGTGGGGCTGGCGCCGGGGAGCTGTTTTTT. V and J are TRBV27 and TRBJ2-2; TRBD1 might be the D (5 bases). The CDR3 loop spans 13 amino acids. Germline loops: CDR1 MNHEY, CDR2 SMNVEV (reference sequence). V dropped 8 bases and J dropped 6 bases, with 13 bases sitting between them.

The J gene is TRBJ1-4, the V gene TRBV4-1, with a possible D match to TRBD1 (5 bases). Germline V CDR1 and CDR2: MGHRA, YSYEKL. CDR3 size: 15 residues. V dropped 5 bases and J dropped 3 bases, with 13 bases sitting between them. The chain's CDR3 is CASSSPRQSNEKLFF. The CDR3 DNA follows: TGCGCCAGCAGCTCCCCGAGACAGTCTAATGAAAAACTGTTTTTT.

A few counts support this clone. The rearrangement joins TRBV7-8 to TRBJ1-6, with D unresolved. V lost 3 bases, J lost 7 bases, and 4 bases lay in between. The germline gives CDR1 SGHVS, CDR2 FQNEAQ. This CDR3 region has 12 residues. In DNA form, the CDR3 reads TGTGCCAGCAGCTTCCCAAATTCACCCCTCCACTTT. This sequence encodes CASSFPNSPLHF.

The chain recombines TRBV6-6 with TRBJ2-5, with TRBD2 as a possible D gene (6 bases). CDR3 size: 13 residues. V was trimmed by 7 bases and J by 3 bases, leaving 12 bases between them. Per germline, CDR1 MNHNY and CDR2 SVGAGI (reference sequence). The CDR3 here is CASKPWGEETQYF. For the CDR3, the DNA is TGTGCCAGCAAGCCATGGGGGGAAGAGACCCAGTACTTC.

The chain is built from TRBV24-1 and TRBJ1-2; weak D call: TRBD1 (5 bases). Trimming left V 4 bases short and J 6 bases short, with 17 bases between. Germline V gives CDR1 KGHDR, CDR2 SFDVKD. The CDR3 covers 15 residues. Here the CDR3 reads CATSDPRGGEDGYTF. The CDR3 bases are TGTGCCACCAGTGACCCTCGAGGAGGGGAGGATGGCTACACCTTC.

The CDR3 here is CASSERQELPLSYGYTF. CDR3 bases: TGTGCCAGCAGCGAAAGACAGGAACTCCCTTTATCCTATGGCTACACCTTC. The gene calls are TRBV9 and TRBJ1-2, with D possibly being TRBD1 (6 bases). CDR3 length: 17 amino acids. Germline V gene lookup returns CDR1 SGDLS and CDR2 YYNGEE. Trimming stripped 3 bases from V and 4 bases from J, with 22 bases between.

This chain connects TRBV7-5 to TRBJ1-2. TRBV7-5 is a listed pseudogene. The CDR3 consists of 13 residues. The CDR3: CVRSSNEGYGYTF. The CDR3 nucleotides are TGTGTCAGAAGCTCTAACGAGGGCTATGGCTACACCTTC.

The gene calls are TRBV2 and TRBJ1-2; 8 positions match TRBD1. In germline, CDR1 is SNHLY, CDR2 FYNNEI. With 7 bases clipped from V and 0 bases from J, the junction kept 7 bases outside the gene matches. CDR3 length: 15 residues. CDR3 loop: CASNRDRTANYGYTF. For the CDR3, the DNA is TGTGCCAGCAACCGGGACAGGACCGCTAACTATGGCTACACCTTC. Complete variable domain (other parts from reference TRBV2 and TRBJ1-2): EPEVTQTPSHQVTQMGQEVILRCVPISNHLYFYWYRQILGQKVEFLVSFYNNEISEKSEIFDDQFSVERPDGSNFTLKIRSTKLEDSAMYFCASNRDRTANYGYTFGSGTRLTVV.

V usage is TRBV4-1 and J usage is TRBJ2-1, with TRBD2 identical over 12 bases. The CDR3 contains 17 residues. J gave up 5 bases and V 4 bases, and 9 bases lay outside the gene matches. Germline CDR1 MGHRA, CDR2 YSYEKL. DNA of the CDR3: TGCGCCAGCAGCCTACGGACTAGCGGGGATGCCAACAATGAGCAGTTCTTC. Its translation: CASSLRTSGDANNEQFF.

This chain links TRBV14 with TRBJ1-1; TRBD1 agrees at 7 bases. This CDR3 is built from 14 residues. In germline, CDR1 is SGHDN, CDR2 FVKESK. With V trimmed by 4 bases and J by 4 bases, 6 bases remained unmatched. The CDR3 spells CASSLRQGPTEAFF. The CDR3 DNA reads as TGTGCCAGCAGCCTCCGACAGGGTCCCACTGAAGCTTTCTTT.

In its sample, this clone was seen once. This chain joins TRBV24-1 and TRBJ1-1, with D perhaps matching TRBD1 (5 bases). The V and J ends lost 2 bases and 0 bases respectively, with 6 bases between them. CDR3 length equals 14 residues. Germline V gene data show CDR1 as KGHDR and CDR2 as SFDVKD. DNA of the CDR3: TGTGCCACCAGTGATTCACAGGTGAACACTGAAGCTTTCTTT. Translated: CATSDSQVNTEAFF.

V is TRBV12-5 and J is TRBJ1-5, with D maybe TRBD1 (5 bases). CDR3 length: 13 residues. The V gene lost 9 bases and the J gene lost 6 bases, with 15 bases spanning the gap. The germline V gene has CDR1 LGHNT and CDR2 FRNRAP. This chain's CDR3 is CASLSLGGQPQHF. The DNA for the CDR3 is TGTGCTAGCCTCTCCTTGGGGGGTCAGCCCCAGCATTTT.

The chain employs TRBV4-1 and TRBJ1-2; D remains ambiguous. The CDR3 covers 14 residues. V shed 4 bases and J shed 4 bases, with 13 bases lying between them. Germline CDR1 and CDR2: MGHRA and YSYEKL. The CDR3 loop is CASSPGGGIYGYTF. CDR3 sequence (DNA): TGCGCCAGCAGCCCCGGAGGCGGGATCTATGGCTACACCTTC.